This is a list of T cell receptor beta chains from one sample in a study of blood T cell repertoires in COVID-19. Only in-frame clones appear in the TCRdb table, and some are missing; sequencing was by immunoSEQ multiplex PCR. Seen here are tens of thousands of clones, around 86% observed once, and the top ten hold approximately 1.9%. Input material: peripheral blood. These receptors were taken from a man under 40 with acute or convalescent COVID-19. The CDR3 runs from the conserved cysteine through the conserved F or W. The D gene is left open where the match is weak. Only some rows state a clone size, as once, few, many or a class for expanded clones.

d_call	j_call	clone_size	v_call	cdr3_aa	cdr3_nt
TRBD1	TRBJ1-5	-	TRBV18	CASSRTGGGGQPQHF	TGTGCCAGCTCGCGTACAGGGGGCGGCGGGCAGCCCCAGCATTTT
TRBD1	TRBJ1-2	-	TRBV5-4	CASSAVQGGDYGYTF	TGTGCCAGCAGCGCGGTCCAGGGGGGAGACTATGGCTACACCTTC
-	TRBJ1-3	-	TRBV10-3	CAISESEGFSGNTIYF	TGTGCCATCAGTGAGTCGGAGGGATTCTCTGGAAACACCATATATTTT
TRBD1	TRBJ1-2	-	TRBV5-1	CASSLWTGTTYGYTF	TGCGCCAGCAGCCTATGGACAGGAACGACCTATGGCTACACCTTC
TRBD1	TRBJ2-7	-	TRBV7-2	CASSPRGDRGLYEQYF	TGTGCCAGCAGCCCCAGGGGGGACAGGGGGTTATACGAGCAGTACTTC
-	TRBJ1-5	-	TRBV29-1	CSVSVGGGNQPQHF	TGCAGCGTGAGCGTGGGGGGAGGCAATCAGCCCCAGCATTTT
-	TRBJ1-6	-	TRBV6-6	CASSYPEGGTPLHF	TGTGCCAGCAGTTACCCAGAGGGGGGGACACCCCTCCACTTT
-	TRBJ1-2	-	TRBV4-2	CASSQDRIYGYTF	TGTGCCAGCAGCCAGGACAGAATCTATGGCTACACCTTC
-	TRBJ1-6	-	TRBV5-4	CASSLDSRNSPLHF	TGTGCCAGCAGCCTGGACAGCCGAAATTCACCCCTCCACTTT
TRBD2	TRBJ2-2	-	TRBV19	CASSSPGLAGGRDTGELFF	TGTGCCAGTAGTTCACCGGGACTAGCGGGAGGGCGGGACACCGGGGAGCTGTTTTTT
-	TRBJ1-2	-	TRBV6-5	CASRQVNYGYTF	TGTGCCAGCAGGCAGGTTAACTATGGCTACACCTTC
-	TRBJ1-2	-	TRBV5-5	CASSFPENYGYTF	TGTGCCAGCAGCTTCCCGGAGAACTATGGCTACACCTTC
-	TRBJ2-7	-	TRBV30	CAWSVMVIGGGSEEQYF	TGTGCCTGGAGTGTAATGGTGATTGGGGGCGGATCGGAAGAGCAGTACTTC
-	TRBJ1-1	few	TRBV7-2	CASSLTANTEAFF	TGTGCCAGCAGCTTGACAGCCAACACTGAAGCTTTCTTT
-	TRBJ2-5	-	TRBV5-1	CASSLGRRETQYF	TGCGCCAGCAGCTTGGGGCGGCGAGAGACCCAGTACTTC
TRBD2	TRBJ2-7	-	TRBV11-1	CASSLGTSGSYEQYF	TGTGCCAGCAGCTTAGGGACTAGCGGGAGCTACGAGCAGTACTTC
TRBD1	TRBJ2-5	-	TRBV24-1	CATSLGQGASETQYF	TGTGCCACCAGCTTGGGACAGGGGGCGTCGGAGACCCAGTACTTC
TRBD1	TRBJ2-2	-	TRBV6-5	CASIVDRVAGELFF	TGTGCCAGCATCGTGGACAGGGTAGCCGGGGAGCTGTTTTTT
-	TRBJ2-1	-	TRBV7-3	CASSGSGYNEQFF	TGTGCCAGCAGCGGGAGCGGATACAATGAGCAGTTCTTC
TRBD1	TRBJ2-3	-	TRBV2	CASSPDRVGADTQYF	TGTGCCAGCAGTCCTGACAGGGTTGGGGCAGATACGCAGTATTTT
-	TRBJ1-1	-	TRBV9	CASSVGRGGTEAFF	TGTGCCAGCAGCGTAGGGAGGGGGGGTACTGAAGCTTTCTTT
-	TRBJ2-3	-	TRBV24-1	CATSDHRTASTDTQYF	TGTGCCACCAGTGATCATCGGACAGCTAGCACAGATACGCAGTATTTT
TRBD2	TRBJ2-5	-	TRBV7-3	CASSPGRGRASGETQYF	TGTGCCAGCAGCCCCGGCCGGGGGAGGGCCTCGGGGGAGACCCAGTACTTC
-	TRBJ2-1	once	TRBV2	CASSEASSLAIYNEQFF	TGTGCCAGCAGTGAAGCATCCAGTCTAGCGATCTACAATGAGCAGTTCTTC
TRBD1	TRBJ2-1	-	TRBV7-9	CASSLGPGGRSNEQFF	TGTGCCAGCAGCTTAGGCCCAGGGGGCAGAAGCAATGAGCAGTTCTTC
-	TRBJ1-2	-	TRBV19	CASRTLGGAGYGYTF	TGTGCCAGTAGGACGCTCGGGGGGGCCGGCTATGGCTACACCTTC
-	TRBJ2-6	-	TRBV7-9	CAGGWRLSGANVLTF	TGTGCTGGGGGGTGGCGGCTCTCTGGGGCCAACGTCCTGACTTTC
-	TRBJ1-5	few	TRBV29-1	CSVGRGLNQPQHF	TGCAGCGTTGGCAGGGGCCTGAATCAGCCCCAGCATTTT
TRBD1	TRBJ1-5	-	TRBV7-8	CASSSASRTGTGVDQPQHF	TGTGCCAGCAGCTCTGCCTCCAGGACCGGGACAGGGGTGGATCAGCCCCAGCATTTT
-	TRBJ1-1	-	TRBV5-1	CASSQRGHPIGTEAFF	TGCGCCAGCAGCCAGAGGGGACACCCGATCGGGACTGAAGCTTTCTTT
-	TRBJ2-2	-	TRBV5-4	CASSSYRAMNTGELFF	TGTGCCAGCAGCTCCTACAGGGCTATGAACACCGGGGAGCTGTTTTTT
TRBD1	TRBJ1-4	-	TRBV25-1	CASSEGSGQNWGNEKLFF	TGTGCCAGCAGTGAAGGGTCGGGACAGAACTGGGGGAATGAAAAACTGTTTTTT
-	TRBJ1-6	-	TRBV5-5	CASSPMRNRETSPLHF	TGTGCCAGCAGCCCAATGCGGAACAGGGAGACTTCACCCCTCCACTTT